The T cell receptor beta chain described here comes from a study of T cells in tuberculosis. Unsorted cryopreserved PBMC were sequenced, averaging around 100,000 T cells per clinical donor. TCRdb keeps only in-frame clones here, not all; method: immunoSEQ multiplex PCR. The sample lists around 38,000 clones, more than 85% occurring once. Germline V CDR1 and CDR2: SGDLS, YYNGEE. CDR3 length: 15 residues. Trimming at V came to 4 bases and at J to 8 bases, leaving 10 bases not matched to a gene. The rearrangement uses TRBV9 and TRBJ2-3; 10 positions agree with TRBD2. Sequenced sample: PBMCs. The TCR was taken from a donor aged 10 to 29 with latent tuberculosis or without tuberculosis infection. The CDR3 sequence: CASSSSGTSDATQYF. CDR3 bases: TGTGCCAGCAGCTCCTCCGGGACTAGCGACGCTACGCAGTATTTT. Filled out from reference TRBV9 and TRBJ2-3, the complete variable domain reads DSGVTQTPKHLITATGQRVTLRCSPRSGDLSVYWYQQSLDQGLQFLIQYYNGEERAKGNILERFSAQQFPDLHSELNLSSLELGDSALYFCASSSSGTSDATQYFGPGTRLTVL.